Detailed here is one T cell receptor beta chain. Its specificity is not known. Germline V gene lookup returns CDR1 SQVTM and CDR2 ANQGSEA. Trimming cost V 4 bases and J 3 bases; bases outside gene matches: 3. The CDR3 has 13 amino acids. This entry comes from a study of OX40 agonist ivuxolimab in advanced cancers. About the study: With ivuxolimab, an agonistic anti-OX40 (CD134) antibody, patients were treated. Broader study findings: Nonresponders included some who also had low normalized T-cell clonal expansion.

This table comes from immunoSEQ multiplex PCR, and its TCRdb copy is limited to in-frame clones, with some not included. The table records over 95,000 clones, 91% of them present only once. Sequenced here: CD4+ or CD8+ T cells sorted from blood, sampled in a trial of the OX40 agonist ivuxolimab. This TCR derives from an adult with an advanced solid tumor such as melanoma, head and neck, liver or kidney cancer. The chain links TRBV29-1 to TRBJ2-1; 7 positions agree with TRBD2. The CDR3 DNA reads TGCAGCGTTGCCGGGGGGAACTACAATGAGCAGTTCTTC. It yields the protein CSVAGGNYNEQFF.